One T cell receptor beta chain is described in this entry. Its specificity is unknown. Trimming cost V 2 bases and J 2 bases, with 11 bases left between them. The CDR3 covers 15 residues. In germline, CDR1 is MRHNA, CDR2 SNTAGT. This entry belongs to a study of cytomegalovirus exposure and HLA in healthy donors. PCR involved 60 Vbeta and 13 Jbeta primers. Clones were read by immunoSEQ multiplex PCR, and TCRdb kept only the in-frame ones, dropping some. This sample has over 200,000 clones, with over 65% found just once. Notes on the study in general: DRB1 showed the most TCR associations and HLA-C the fewest in a later analysis, as rates varied by HLA locus.

The source material was PBMCs. V and J are TRBV6-4 and TRBJ2-3; possible D gene TRBD1, 5 bases. The clonotype originates from a human donor in good health. CDR3 sequence (DNA): TGTGCCAGCAGTGACAGGGGTGAATCCACAGATACGCAGTATTTT. Its protein product is CASSDRGESTDTQYF.